The TCR beta chain under discussion was sequenced for a study of T cells in Graves' hyperthyroidism and ophthalmopathy. The study, taken as a whole, reports: Ophthalmopathy and stable hyperthyroidism were told apart by a 13 V-J model.

TCR beta CDR3 regions were amplified from RNA transcripts. During a first-round RT-PCR of the TCR CDR3, the HTBI primer set was used. TCRdb re-called the multiplex PCR reads through MiXCR, storing one row per CDR3 protein. Of 35,000 to 45,000 distinct CDR3 sequences in the sample, less than 50% are singletons; the top ten hold 5.5% to 8%. This CDR3 is 16 amino acids long. The V end lost 6 bases, the J end lost 5 bases, and 21 bases lay between the germline ends. Germline lookup yields CDR1 MNHEY and CDR2 SVGAGI. About this clonotype: Its antigen is still unknown.

The sample consisted of blood. The chain has TRBV6-5 and TRBJ2-3; maybe TRBD1 (6 bases). The source is a woman in her forties or fifties with Graves' hyperthyroidism that later progressed to Graves' ophthalmopathy. As DNA, the CDR3 is TGTGCCAGCAGAACAACCTCTGGGGGCGCAAGAGATACGCAGTATTTT. It specifies CASRTTSGGARDTQYF.